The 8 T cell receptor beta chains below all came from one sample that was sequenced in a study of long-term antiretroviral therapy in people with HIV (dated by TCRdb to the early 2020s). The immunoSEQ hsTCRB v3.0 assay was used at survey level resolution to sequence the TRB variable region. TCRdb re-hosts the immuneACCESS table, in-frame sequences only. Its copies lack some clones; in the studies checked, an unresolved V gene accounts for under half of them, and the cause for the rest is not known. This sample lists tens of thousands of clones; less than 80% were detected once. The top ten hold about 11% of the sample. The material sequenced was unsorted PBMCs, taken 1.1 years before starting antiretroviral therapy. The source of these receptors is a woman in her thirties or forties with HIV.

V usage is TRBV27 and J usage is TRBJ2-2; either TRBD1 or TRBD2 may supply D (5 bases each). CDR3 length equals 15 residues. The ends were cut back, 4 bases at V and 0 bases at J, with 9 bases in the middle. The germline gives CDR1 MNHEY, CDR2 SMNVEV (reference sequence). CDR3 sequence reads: CASSSGTANTGELFF. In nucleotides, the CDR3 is TGTGCCAGCAGTTCCGGGACCGCGAACACCGGGGAGCTGTTTTTT.

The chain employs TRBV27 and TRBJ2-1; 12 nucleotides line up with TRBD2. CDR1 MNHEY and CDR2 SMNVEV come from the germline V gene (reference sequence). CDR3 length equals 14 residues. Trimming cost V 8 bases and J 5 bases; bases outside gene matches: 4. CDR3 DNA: TGTGCCAGCTTACTAGCGGGGGGACACAATGAGCAGTTCTTC. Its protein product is CASLLAGGHNEQFF.

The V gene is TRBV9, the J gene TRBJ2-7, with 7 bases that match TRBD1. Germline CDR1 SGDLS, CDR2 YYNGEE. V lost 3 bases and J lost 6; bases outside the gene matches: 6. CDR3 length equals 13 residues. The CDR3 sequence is CASSGGGAAEQYF. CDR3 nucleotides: TGTGCCAGCAGCGGAGGGGGCGCGGCCGAGCAGTACTTC.

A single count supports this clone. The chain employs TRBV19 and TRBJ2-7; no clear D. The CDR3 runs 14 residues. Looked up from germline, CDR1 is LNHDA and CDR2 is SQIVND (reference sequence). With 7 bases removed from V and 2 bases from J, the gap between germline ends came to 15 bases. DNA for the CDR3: TGTGCCAGTAAAGAAGCAGTACAGACCTACGAGCAGTACTTC. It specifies CASKEAVQTYEQYF.

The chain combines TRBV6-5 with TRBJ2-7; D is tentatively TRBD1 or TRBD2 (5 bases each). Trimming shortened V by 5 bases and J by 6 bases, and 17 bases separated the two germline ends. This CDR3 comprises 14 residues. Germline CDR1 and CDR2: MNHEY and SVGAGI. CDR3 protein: CASSGRDARREQYF. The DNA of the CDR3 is TGTGCCAGCAGTGGCCGGGACGCCCGTCGCGAGCAGTACTTC.

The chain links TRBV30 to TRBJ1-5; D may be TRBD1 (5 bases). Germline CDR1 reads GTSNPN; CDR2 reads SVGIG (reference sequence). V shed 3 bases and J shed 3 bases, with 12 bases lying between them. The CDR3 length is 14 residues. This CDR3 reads CAWSPPGFNQPQHF. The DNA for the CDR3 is TGTGCCTGGAGCCCGCCAGGGTTCAATCAGCCCCAGCATTTT.

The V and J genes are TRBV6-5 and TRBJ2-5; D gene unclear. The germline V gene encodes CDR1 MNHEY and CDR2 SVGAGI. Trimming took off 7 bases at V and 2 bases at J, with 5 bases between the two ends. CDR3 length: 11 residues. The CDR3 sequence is CASTLQETQYF. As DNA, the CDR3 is TGTGCCAGCACTTTACAAGAGACCCAGTACTTC.

CDR3: CASSFDPVTYEQYF. The CDR3 region has the DNA TGTGCCAGCAGCTTTGACCCTGTTACCTACGAGCAGTACTTC. The genes are TRBV13 and TRBJ2-7; no firm D call. There are 14 residues in the CDR3. V gave up 3 bases and J gave up 2 bases, with 11 bases separating them. Germline loops: CDR1 PRHDT, CDR2 FYEKMQ (reference sequence).